Presented here are 19 T cell receptor beta chains from one specimen sequenced in a study of Tregs in tolerant kidney transplant recipients. Method: immunoSEQ multiplex PCR; TCRdb's copy keeps in-frame clones and lacks some. The sample carries 81,000 or so clones, roughly 90% recorded once. Related graft donors supplied nonmyeloablative bone marrow transplants, and mixed chimerism was transient. This specimen consisted of CD4+ T cells from blood (PBMCs), obtained 24 months after the transplant. The receptors were sampled from a human patient who received a combined kidney and bone marrow transplant. Some T cells could come from the graft donor.

The J gene is TRBJ1-3, the V gene TRBV5-1, with D possibly TRBD1 on 5 matching bases. Trimming removed 3 bases from V and 2 bases from J, with 6 bases in between. The CDR3 totals 13 residues. Germline V gene data show CDR1 as SGHRS and CDR2 as YFSETQ. The CDR3 protein is CASSSQAGNTIYF. The CDR3 DNA reads as TGCGCCAGCAGCTCACAGGCTGGAAACACCATATATTTT. Filled out from reference TRBV5-1 and TRBJ1-3, the complete variable domain reads KAGVTQTPRYLIKTRGQQVTLSCSPISGHRSVSWYQQTPGQGLQFLFEYFSETQRNKGNFPGRFSGRQFSNSRSEMNVSTLELGDSALYLCASSSQAGNTIYFGEGSWLTVV.

This chain links TRBV4-1 with TRBJ2-7; D gene ambiguous. The CDR3 extends over 11 amino acids. Trimming removed 0 bases at V and 6 bases at J, with 3 bases between. Germline CDR1 MGHRA, CDR2 YSYEKL. In DNA, the CDR3 is TGCGCCAGCAGCCAAGACTCCGAGCAGTACTTC. Protein sequence: CASSQDSEQYF.

This chain links TRBV11-3 with TRBJ2-7, with D maybe TRBD2 (6 bases). The CDR3 is 14 residues long. The germline V and J ends were trimmed by 1 base and 3 bases, with 10 bases remaining between them. CDR1 and CDR2 (germline): SGHNT, YENEEA. This chain's CDR3 is CASSLAASVYEQYF. The CDR3 bases are TGTGCCAGCAGCTTAGCCGCTAGCGTCTACGAGCAGTACTTC. The full variable domain, with the rest looked up from reference TRBV11-3 and TRBJ2-7, is EAGVVQSPRYKIIEKKQPVAFWCNPISGHNTLYWYLQNLGQGPELLIRYENEEAVDDSQLPKDRFSAERLKGVDSTLKIQPAELGDSAVYLCASSLAASVYEQYFGPGTRLTVT.

The chain employs TRBV18 and TRBJ2-5; 8 bases are a match to TRBD1. The CDR3 runs to 14 residues. V shed 4 bases, J shed 4 bases, and the junction held 5 bases outside the gene matches. The germline V gene encodes CDR1 KGHSH and CDR2 LQKENI. The CDR3 sequence: CASSRGQVAETQYF. Written as DNA, the CDR3 is TGTGCCAGCTCACGGGGACAGGTTGCAGAGACCCAGTACTTC.

This clone was seen only once. V gene TRBV7-6 combines with J gene TRBJ2-1; the match to TRBD2 covers 13 bases. The CDR3 consists of 20 residues. CDR1 and CDR2 (germline): SGHVS, FNYEAQ. The ends lost 3 bases at V and 0 bases at J; junction bases unmatched: 11. The chain's CDR3 is CASSFPTTSGGQSSYNEQFF. The CDR3 DNA sequence: TGTGCCAGCAGCTTCCCAACGACTAGCGGGGGGCAGAGCTCCTACAATGAGCAGTTCTTC.

The chain employs TRBV7-9 and TRBJ2-5, with 8 positions matching TRBD1. The J call is in doubt because the DNA end fits TRBJ2-7 better. In germline, CDR1 is SEHNR, CDR2 FQNEAQ (reference sequence). The CDR3 is 14 residues long. CDR3 protein: CASSQWDRKNEQYF. The CDR3 DNA is TGTGCCAGCAGCCAATGGGACAGGAAGAACGAGCAGTACTTC.

J is TRBJ1-2 and V is TRBV19; TRBD1 is a possible D gene (6 bases). CDR1 LNHDA and CDR2 SQIVND come from the germline V gene (reference sequence). The CDR3 spans 13 residues. V was shortened by 7 bases and J by 6 bases, with 15 bases between the two germline ends. CDR3 residues: CASTPRAGDGYTF. DNA for the CDR3: TGTGCCAGTACCCCAAGGGCAGGGGATGGCTACACCTTC. The full variable domain, rest sourced from reference TRBV19 and TRBJ1-2, is DGGITQSPKYLFRKEGQNVTLSCEQNLNHDAMYWYRQDPGQGLRLIYYSQIVNDFQKGDIAEGYSVSREKKESFPLTVTSAQKNPTAFYLCASTPRAGDGYTFGSGTRLTVV.

This clone was observed a single time. The rearrangement joins TRBV18 to TRBJ1-4; D remains unclear. The CDR3 contains 12 residues. The V end was cut by 2 bases, the J end by 7 bases, with 5 bases between. In germline, CDR1 is KGHSH, CDR2 LQKENI. CDR3 DNA sequence: TGTGCCAGCTCACCAAACGGTGAAAAACTGTTTTTT. Translated, it gives CASSPNGEKLFF.

The chain carries TRBV11-3 and TRBJ2-3; D perhaps matches TRBD2 (6 bases). This CDR3 has 14 residues. The V and J ends lost 0 bases and 6 bases respectively, with 10 bases between them. Germline CDR1 is SGHNT and CDR2 is YENEEA. CDR3 in amino acids: CASSLDGLADTQYF. CDR3 in DNA: TGTGCCAGCAGCTTAGACGGCCTAGCGGATACGCAGTATTTT.

V is TRBV6-1 and J is TRBJ1-1, with 7 bases fitting TRBD1. J was trimmed by 0 bases and V by 2 bases; bases with no gene match: 6. This CDR3 has 16 amino acids. CDR1 is MNHNS, CDR2 SASEGT, per germline. CDR3: CASSEQGGRMNTEAFF. In DNA, the CDR3 is TGTGCCAGCAGTGAACAGGGGGGCAGAATGAACACTGAAGCTTTCTTT.

The genes are TRBV2 and TRBJ2-1; 8 nucleotides line up with TRBD2. The CDR3 sequence is 16 residues long. Trimming at V came to 9 bases and at J to 0 bases, leaving 10 bases not matched to a gene. Germline V gene sequence: CDR1 SNHLY, CDR2 FYNNEI. CDR3 DNA: TGTGCCAGGGGAACACAGCGGGGGAGCTCCTACAATGAGCAGTTCTTC. Translating gives CARGTQRGSSYNEQFF.

The CDR3 DNA is TGTGCCAGCAGCTTAGGAGGTGGTTACGAGCAGTACTTC. Translating it yields CASSLGGGYEQYF. V is TRBV11-3 and J is TRBJ2-7; D ambiguous. Germline V gene lookup returns CDR1 SGHNT and CDR2 YENEEA. V was shortened by 1 base and J by 4 bases, with 8 bases between the two germline ends. The CDR3 spans 13 residues.

This chain links TRBV5-1 with TRBJ2-6; 7 nucleotides line up with TRBD1. The CDR3 runs 18 residues. Germline V gives CDR1 SGHRS, CDR2 YFSETQ. Germline trimming cut 3 bases from V and 2 bases from J; bases unmatched to any gene: 11. The CDR3 nucleotides are TGCGCCAGCAGCTCGAAATCGACAGGGACGGCTGGGGCCAACGTCCTGACTTTC. This gives the protein CASSSKSTGTAGANVLTF.

The chain has TRBV7-2 and TRBJ1-3; 8 nucleotides line up with TRBD1. The ends lost 5 bases at V and 0 bases at J; junction bases unmatched: 6. From germline, CDR1 is SGHTA and CDR2 FQGNSA. This CDR3 region has 16 residues. As DNA, the CDR3 is TGTGCCAGCAGCCCCCAGGGGGCCCTCTCTGGAAACACCATATATTTT. Amino acids: CASSPQGALSGNTIYF.

The gene calls are TRBV4-3 and TRBJ2-5; TRBD2 agrees at 10 bases. This CDR3 has 15 amino acids. Germline assignment: CDR1 LGHNA and CDR2 YSLEER. V lost 2 bases and J lost 6; bases outside the gene matches: 6. CDR3 nucleotides: TGCGCCAGCAGCCAAACAGGGACTAGCGTACAGACCCAGTACTTC. Translated, it gives CASSQTGTSVQTQYF.

The rearrangement joins TRBV4-1 to TRBJ2-7; D gene ambiguous. The ends were cut back, 0 bases at V and 2 bases at J, with 8 bases in the middle. The CDR3 runs 14 residues. Germline values: CDR1 MGHRA, CDR2 YSYEKL. The CDR3: CASSQDPGTYEQYF. Written as DNA, the CDR3 is TGCGCCAGCAGCCAAGATCCAGGTACCTACGAGCAGTACTTC.

DNA for the CDR3: TGTGCCAGCTCACCCGACAGGGGTGGCAATCAGCCCCAGCATTTT. Its translation is CASSPDRGGNQPQHF. The V call is TRBV18, the J call TRBJ1-5; 8 bases fit TRBD1. Germline loops: CDR1 KGHSH, CDR2 LQKENI. After removal of 3 bases from V and 2 bases from J, the junction contained 3 bases not matched to a gene. The CDR3 has 15 amino acids.

V usage is TRBV7-3 and J usage is TRBJ1-2; possible D gene TRBD1, 6 bases. V dropped 5 bases and J dropped 5 bases, with 12 bases sitting between them. The CDR3 is made up of 13 amino acids. Germline CDR1 SGHTA, CDR2 FQGTGA. Written as DNA, the CDR3 is TGTGCCAGCAGCCCCGGGACATTTTATGGCTACACCTTC. Its translation: CASSPGTFYGYTF.

This clone was recorded only once. V is TRBV7-3 and J is TRBJ2-1; 8 bases agree with TRBD2. With 4 bases clipped from V and 8 bases from J, the junction kept 7 bases outside the gene matches. The CDR3 runs 14 residues. Germline V gives CDR1 SGHTA, CDR2 FQGTGA. CDR3 in amino acids: CASSYQTSDHEQFF. The DNA of the CDR3 is TGTGCCAGCAGCTACCAGACTAGCGACCATGAGCAGTTCTTC.